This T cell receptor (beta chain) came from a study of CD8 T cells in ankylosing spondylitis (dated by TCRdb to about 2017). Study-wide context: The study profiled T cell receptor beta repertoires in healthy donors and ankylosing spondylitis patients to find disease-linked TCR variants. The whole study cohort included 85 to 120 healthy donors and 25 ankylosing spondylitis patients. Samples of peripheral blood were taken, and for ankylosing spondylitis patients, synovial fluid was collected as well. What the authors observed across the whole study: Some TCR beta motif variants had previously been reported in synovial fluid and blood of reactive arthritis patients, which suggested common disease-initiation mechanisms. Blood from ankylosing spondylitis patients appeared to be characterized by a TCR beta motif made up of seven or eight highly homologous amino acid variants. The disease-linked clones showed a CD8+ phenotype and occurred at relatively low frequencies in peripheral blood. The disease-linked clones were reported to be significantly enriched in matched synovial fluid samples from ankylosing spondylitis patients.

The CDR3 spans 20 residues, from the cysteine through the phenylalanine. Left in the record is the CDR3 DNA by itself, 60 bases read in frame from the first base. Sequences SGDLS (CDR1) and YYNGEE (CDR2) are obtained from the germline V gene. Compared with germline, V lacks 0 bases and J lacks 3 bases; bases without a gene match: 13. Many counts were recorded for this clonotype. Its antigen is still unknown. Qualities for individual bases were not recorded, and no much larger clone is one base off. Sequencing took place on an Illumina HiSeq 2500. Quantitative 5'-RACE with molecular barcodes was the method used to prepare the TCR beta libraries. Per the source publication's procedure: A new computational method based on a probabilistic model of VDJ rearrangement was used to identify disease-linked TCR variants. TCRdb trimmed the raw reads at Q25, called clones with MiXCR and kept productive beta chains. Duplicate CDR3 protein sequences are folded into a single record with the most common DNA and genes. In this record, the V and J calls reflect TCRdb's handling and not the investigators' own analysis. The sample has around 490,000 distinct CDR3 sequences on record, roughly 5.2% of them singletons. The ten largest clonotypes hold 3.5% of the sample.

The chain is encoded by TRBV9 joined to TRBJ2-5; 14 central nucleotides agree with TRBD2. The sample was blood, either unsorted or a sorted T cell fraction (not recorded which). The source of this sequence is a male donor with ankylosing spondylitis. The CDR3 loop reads CASSVDVRGTSGGDEETQYF. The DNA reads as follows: TGTGCCAGCAGCGTAGACGTCCGGGGGACTAGCGGGGGCGATGAAGAGACCCAGTACTTC.